One sample yielded the 29 T cell receptor beta chains listed below, sequenced in a study of cytomegalovirus exposure and HLA in healthy donors. Primers included in the PCR were 60 Vbeta and 13 Jbeta primers. The data were produced by immunoSEQ multiplex PCR, yet TCRdb's version contains in-frame clones alone and is incomplete. The sample gives about 230,000 clones, 70% to 90% of which show up once; 1% to 1.5% is in the top ten. Sequenced input: PBMCs. The receptors come from a human donor in good health.

To note about this clone: Distinct nucleotide sequences in the sample also encode this CDR3. The chain is built from TRBV11-2 and TRBJ2-3; D may be TRBD1 (5 bases). V gave up 1 base and J gave up 6 bases, with 5 bases separating them. CDR3 length: 12 residues. Germline V gives CDR1 SGHAT, CDR2 FQNNGV. The CDR3 DNA follows: TGTGCCAGCAGCTTAGGGGGCGATACGCAGTATTTT. It specifies CASSLGGDTQYF.

This clone was detected only once. This rearrangement joins TRBV18 to TRBJ2-7; possibly TRBD1 for D (6 bases). Germline CDR1 reads KGHSH; CDR2 reads LQKENI. Trimming took off 4 bases at V and 1 base at J, with 11 bases between the two ends. The CDR3 is 14 residues long. The CDR3 loop is CASSLEDSSYEQYF. The CDR3 DNA sequence: TGTGCCAGCTCACTTGAGGACAGTTCCTACGAGCAGTACTTC.

The gene calls are TRBV5-1 and TRBJ2-7; possible D gene TRBD1, 5 bases. Germline V gene lookup returns CDR1 SGHRS and CDR2 YFSETQ. The CDR3 consists of 14 residues. The V end lost 0 bases, the J end lost 4 bases, and 11 bases lay between the germline ends. CDR3 sequence: CASSLGNTGYEQYF. DNA of the CDR3: TGCGCCAGCAGCTTGGGAAACACAGGATACGAGCAGTACTTC.

The J gene is TRBJ1-1, the V gene TRBV2, with 8 bases lining up with TRBD1. Germline V lookup: CDR1 SNHLY, CDR2 FYNNEI. The CDR3 runs to 14 residues. The junction had 3 bases not matched to a gene; V was cut back by 6 bases and J by 0 bases. The CDR3 sequence is CASSATGVNTEAFF. The DNA of the CDR3 is TGTGCCAGCAGCGCGACAGGGGTGAACACTGAAGCTTTCTTT.

V is TRBV19 and J is TRBJ2-7; TRBD2 matches at 10 bases. Trimming at V came to 3 bases and at J to 5 bases, leaving 7 bases not matched to a gene. This CDR3 has 15 residues. The V gene's germline CDR1 is LNHDA and CDR2 SQIVND (reference sequence). This chain's CDR3 is CASSMSWLAGDEQYF. CDR3 coding DNA: TGTGCCAGTAGTATGTCGTGGCTAGCGGGAGACGAGCAGTACTTC.

V and J are TRBV19 and TRBJ2-5; possibly TRBD2 for D (6 bases). The V end lost 4 bases, the J end lost 5 bases, and 11 bases lay between the germline ends. The CDR3 covers 13 residues. CDR1 and CDR2 (germline): LNHDA, SQIVND (reference sequence). The CDR3 loop reads CASSTGEVETQYF. As DNA, the CDR3 is TGTGCCAGTAGTACGGGAGAGGTGGAGACCCAGTACTTC.

The V gene is TRBV2, the J gene TRBJ2-4; 7 nucleotides agree with TRBD2. J lost 9 bases, V lost 7 bases, and 12 bases had no gene match. Looked up from germline, CDR1 is SNHLY and CDR2 is FYNNEI. The CDR3 contains 14 residues. The CDR3 loop reads CASTTTSARGIQYF. CDR3 sequence (DNA): TGTGCCAGCACAACCACTAGCGCGAGAGGCATTCAGTACTTC.

This sequence joins TRBV6-5 and TRBJ1-2; perhaps TRBD1 as D (5 bases). Germline lookup yields CDR1 MNHEY and CDR2 SVGAGI. The V and J ends lost 5 bases and 13 bases respectively, with 20 bases between them. The CDR3 has 13 amino acids. The CDR3 spells CASSPPTGGVRTF. Written as DNA, the CDR3 is TGTGCCAGCAGTCCGCCGACGGGGGGTGTACGCACCTTC.

To note about this clone: The junction does not match germline at one end; this may be a read error. V usage is TRBV7-7 and J usage is TRBJ2-2; D may be TRBD1 (6 bases). CDR1 SSHAT and CDR2 FNYEAQ come from the germline V gene (reference sequence). The CDR3 has 15 residues. The CDR3 DNA sequence: TGTGCTAGCAGCACATCAGGGGTTAACACCGGGGAGCTGTTTTTT. Translated, it gives CASSTSGVNTGELFF.

The count of this clone is one. V gene TRBV7-2 combines with J gene TRBJ1-1; 9 bases map to TRBD1. V trimming: 4 bases; J trimming: 5 bases; junction bases outside the gene matches: 8. CDR1 and CDR2 from the germline V gene are SGHTA and FQGNSA. The CDR3 is made up of 15 amino acids. The DNA for the CDR3 is TGTGCCAGCAGCTCTAACCAACAGGGGGCAACTGAAGCTTTCTTT. Protein: CASSSNQQGATEAFF.

This clone appeared once. V gene TRBV14 combines with J gene TRBJ2-1, with TRBD2 matching 10 bases. CDR3 size: 17 residues. The germline gives CDR1 SGHDN, CDR2 FVKESK. With V trimmed by 1 base and J by 7 bases, 10 bases remained unmatched. For the CDR3, the DNA is TGTGCCAGCAGCCAAGTCTTTCTCGTAGCGGGAGGTAATGAGCAGTTCTTC. Translating gives CASSQVFLVAGGNEQFF. The full variable domain, completed using reference TRBV14 and TRBJ2-1, is EAGVTQFPSHSVIEKGQTVTLRCDPISGHDNLYWYRRVMGKEIKFLLHFVKESKQDESGMPNNRFLAERTGGTYSTLKVQPAELEDSGVYFCASSQVFLVAGGNEQFFGPGTRLTVL.

CDR3 region: CASSFPGVGDTQYF. DNA for the CDR3: TGTGCCAGCAGCTTTCCGGGAGTAGGAGATACGCAGTATTTT. This sequence joins TRBV5-8 and TRBJ2-3; TRBD2 is a possible D gene (6 bases). The germline CDR1 and CDR2 sequences are SGHTS and YDEGEE. The length of the CDR3 is 14 residues. Trimming left V 2 bases short and J 5 bases short, with 12 bases between.

J is TRBJ1-3 and V is TRBV18; no clear D gene. The ends were cut back, 2 bases at V and 0 bases at J, with 14 bases in the middle. CDR3 length: 17 residues. Germline CDR1 is KGHSH and CDR2 is LQKENI. This CDR3 reads CASSPGRGENSGNTIYF. The CDR3 DNA reads TGTGCCAGCTCACCAGGGCGGGGAGAGAACTCTGGAAACACCATATATTTT.

With regard to this clone: One end of the junction is discordant with germline, which a read error may explain. The chain carries TRBV7-9 and TRBJ2-7; possibly TRBD1 for D (6 bases). CDR3 size: 12 residues. Germline CDR1 SEHNR, CDR2 FQNEAQ (reference sequence). The CDR3 coding sequence is TGTGCCAGCAGCTTGATGGACAGCTCCAGAAGCTTC. Its translation: CASSLMDSSRSF.

The rearrangement uses TRBV11-2 and TRBJ2-3; 10 nucleotides line up with TRBD2. Per the germline V gene, CDR1 is SGHAT and CDR2 is FQNNGV. This CDR3 has 16 residues. V gave up 0 bases and J gave up 4 bases; unmatched junction bases: 4. CDR3 in DNA: TGTGCCAGCAGCTTAGATGTTAGCGGGAGGTCAGATACGCAGTATTTT. Translating gives CASSLDVSGRSDTQYF.

In regard to this clone: Different DNA sequences within this sample yield the same CDR3. The chain joins TRBV6-5 to TRBJ1-1, with 10 bases aligning to TRBD1. V dropped 4 bases and J dropped 5; count of bases not matched to a gene: 1. CDR1 MNHEY and CDR2 SVGAGI come from the germline V gene. The length of the CDR3 is 13 residues. The CDR3 reads CASSWTGGTEAFF. CDR3 nucleotides: TGTGCCAGCAGTTGGACAGGGGGGACTGAAGCTTTCTTT.

This chain links TRBV7-9 with TRBJ2-7, with D possibly matching TRBD1 (8 bases). CDR1 and CDR2 from the germline V gene are SEHNR and FQNEAQ (reference sequence). This CDR3 region has 13 residues. Trimming cost V 3 bases and J 7 bases, with 13 bases left between them. CDR3 sequence reads: CASSLTGEGEQYF. DNA of the CDR3: TGTGCCAGCAGCTTGACAGGGGAGGGAGAGCAGTACTTC.

This clone was observed a single time. This sequence joins TRBV7-8 and TRBJ1-6, with D perhaps TRBD1 (6 bases). V lost 5 bases to trimming and J lost 7 bases, with 12 bases between them. The CDR3 loop spans 14 amino acids. From germline, CDR1 is SGHVS and CDR2 FQNEAQ. The CDR3 loop is CASSGGQFNSPLHF. The CDR3 region has the DNA TGTGCCAGCAGCGGCGGACAGTTCAATTCACCCCTCCACTTT.

The chain employs TRBV7-3 and TRBJ2-2; 11 bases agree with TRBD2. Germline CDR1 reads SGHTA; CDR2 reads FQGTGA. The CDR3 extends over 18 amino acids. V gave up 1 base and J gave up 4 bases; unmatched junction bases: 8. CDR3 nucleotides: TGTGCCAGCAGCTTAAAAGGGGCGACTAGCGGGACCACCGGGGAGCTGTTTTTT. This gives the protein CASSLKGATSGTTGELFF.

V gene TRBV27 combines with J gene TRBJ2-2, with 7 bases fitting TRBD2. The CDR3 sequence is 15 residues long. V shed 6 bases and J 2 bases; nucleotides not matched to a gene: 6. The germline V gene has CDR1 MNHEY and CDR2 SMNVEV (reference sequence). CDR3 protein: CASRQAGLNTGELFF. Written as DNA, the CDR3 is TGTGCCAGCAGACAAGCGGGACTAAACACCGGGGAGCTGTTTTTT.

The rearrangement joins TRBV10-3 to TRBJ2-2; 9 positions agree with TRBD2. V shed 0 bases and J 1 base; nucleotides not matched to a gene: 0. The CDR3 spans 16 residues. The germline V gene has CDR1 ENHRY and CDR2 SYGVKD. The CDR3 DNA reads TGTGCCATCAGTGAGTCTAGCGGGAGGAACACCGGGGAGCTGTTTTTT. It encodes CAISESSGRNTGELFF.

V usage is TRBV4-1 and J usage is TRBJ2-7; possibly TRBD2 for D (7 bases). The germline V and J ends were trimmed by 4 bases and 4 bases, with 20 bases remaining between them. Germline V gene sequence: CDR1 MGHRA, CDR2 YSYEKL. The CDR3 has 16 residues. CDR3 in DNA: TGCGCCAGCAGCCCAGATAGGGGGGGCGCGGATTACGAGCAGTACTTC. This translates into CASSPDRGGADYEQYF.

This chain links TRBV28 with TRBJ1-2; unclear D gene. Looked up from germline, CDR1 is MDHEN and CDR2 is SYDVKM. The CDR3 totals 15 residues. Trimming stripped 6 bases from V and 1 base from J, with 15 bases between. The CDR3 DNA reads as TGTGCCAGCAGCCAACCCGCAGGTTATAACTATGGCTACACCTTC. Amino acids: CASSQPAGYNYGYTF.

This clone is a singleton in its sample. Other DNA sequences in the sample encode the same CDR3. The V and J genes are TRBV9 and TRBJ2-3, with 9 positions matching TRBD2. This CDR3 has 16 residues. After removal of 3 bases from V and 0 bases from J, the junction contained 5 bases not matched to a gene. Germline V CDR1 and CDR2: SGDLS, YYNGEE. CDR3 amino acids: CASSALAGASTDTQYF. In DNA, the CDR3 is TGTGCCAGCAGCGCCTTAGCGGGGGCGAGCACAGATACGCAGTATTTT.

The chain couples TRBV5-1 to TRBJ1-1, with no clear D. The V end was cut by 0 bases, the J end by 0 bases, with 3 bases between. This CDR3 contains 13 residues. Germline CDR1 is SGHRS and CDR2 is YFSETQ. CDR3 region: CASSLGVNTEAFF. CDR3 DNA sequence: TGCGCCAGCAGCTTGGGAGTGAACACTGAAGCTTTCTTT.

The chain joins TRBV14 to TRBJ2-2; no clear D gene. CDR1 is SGHDN, CDR2 FVKESK, per germline. The CDR3 sequence is 13 residues long. Trimming took 0 bases from V and 7 from J, leaving 6 bases between them. The CDR3 region is CASSQDIVGELFF. The CDR3 region has the DNA TGTGCCAGCAGCCAAGATATAGTCGGGGAGCTGTTTTTT.

This chain links TRBV7-3 with TRBJ2-1; no clear D. The length of the CDR3 is 12 residues. Germline CDR1 SGHTA, CDR2 FQGTGA. V lost 5 bases, J lost 8 bases, and 10 bases lay in between. This chain's CDR3 is CASSPNFHEQFF. In nucleotides, the CDR3 is TGTGCCAGCAGCCCCAATTTTCATGAGCAGTTCTTC.

The chain links TRBV5-1 to TRBJ2-7; a weak D match, TRBD1 (5 bases). V lost 0 bases and J lost 5, with 12 bases in between. The CDR3 is 14 residues long. Germline V gene data show CDR1 as SGHRS and CDR2 as YFSETQ. The CDR3 DNA sequence: TGCGCCAGCAGCTTGGCAGGGAACGTCAACGAGCAGTACTTC. As protein: CASSLAGNVNEQYF. The variable domain in full, with the rest retrieved from reference TRBV5-1 and TRBJ2-7, is KAGVTQTPRYLIKTRGQQVTLSCSPISGHRSVSWYQQTPGQGLQFLFEYFSETQRNKGNFPGRFSGRQFSNSRSEMNVSTLELGDSALYLCASSLAGNVNEQYFGPGTRLTVT.

This clone was picked up one time. The V and J genes are TRBV7-8 and TRBJ2-3; 9 bases agree with TRBD2. The V segment lost 3 bases and the J segment 5 bases; nucleotides outside the gene matches: 12. The CDR3 length is 17 residues. CDR1 is SGHVS and CDR2 is FQNEAQ in the germline V gene. The CDR3 here is CASSFGWREGRKDTQYF. Written as DNA, the CDR3 is TGTGCCAGCAGCTTTGGGTGGCGGGAGGGCCGGAAAGATACGCAGTATTTT.